What follows are 7 T cell receptor beta chains derived from one specimen sequenced in a study of cytomegalovirus exposure and HLA in healthy donors. Primers included in the PCR were 60 Vbeta and 13 Jbeta primers. Profiled with immunoSEQ multiplex PCR; TCRdb holds only in-frame clones, not every one. The sample yields around 200,000 clones, about 79% seen once. Sequencing input: PBMCs. The receptors stem from a girl aged 2 to 9 in good health and CMV-seropositive.

This clone occurred once. This chain uses TRBV7-9 with TRBJ2-7; the D gene is possibly TRBD2 (6 bases). This CDR3 has 13 residues. Trimming pared 6 bases from V and 3 bases from J, leaving 12 bases between. Germline CDR1 and CDR2: SEHNR and FQNEAQ (reference sequence). The CDR3 reads CASRHDGGYEQYF. The CDR3, as DNA: TGTGCCAGCAGACATGACGGGGGCTACGAGCAGTACTTC.

CDR3: CASSRTGGPEAFF. The CDR3 DNA is TGTGCCAGCAGCCGAACAGGGGGCCCTGAAGCTTTCTTT. The genes are TRBV5-6 and TRBJ1-1, with TRBD1 matching 9 bases. V gave up 4 bases and J gave up 6 bases; unmatched junction bases: 4. The CDR3 runs to 13 residues. Germline loops: CDR1 SGHDT, CDR2 YYEEEE.

The rearrangement uses TRBV5-1 and TRBJ1-1; tentatively, D is TRBD1 (5 bases). The germline V gene has CDR1 SGHRS and CDR2 YFSETQ. The CDR3 extends over 15 amino acids. The ends were cut back, 0 bases at V and 2 bases at J, with 11 bases in the middle. The CDR3 loop is CASSLGQQFNTEAFF. The CDR3 nucleotides read TGCGCCAGCAGCTTGGGACAGCAATTTAACACTGAAGCTTTCTTT.

This clone was detected once. The chain couples TRBV19 to TRBJ2-1; possible D gene TRBD1, 6 bases. CDR3 size: 16 residues. V was pared by 2 bases and J by 3 bases, with 14 bases between. Germline CDR1 reads LNHDA; CDR2 reads SQIVND (reference sequence). CDR3 DNA: TGTGCCAGTAGTATAACTGGGGGCCCCATCTACAATGAGCAGTTCTTC. Protein: CASSITGGPIYNEQFF. Full variable domain (missing parts from reference TRBV19 and TRBJ2-1): DGGITQSPKYLFRKEGQNVTLSCEQNLNHDAMYWYRQDPGQGLRLIYYSQIVNDFQKGDIAEGYSVSREKKESFPLTVTSAQKNPTAFYLCASSITGGPIYNEQFFGPGTRLTVL.

The CDR3 DNA reads as TGTGCCAGCAGCTTCAACAGGGTGGCGAACACTGAAGCTTTCTTT. It codes for CASSFNRVANTEAFF. The J gene is TRBJ1-1, the V gene TRBV7-8, with a weak D call TRBD1 (6 bases). The germline V gene has CDR1 SGHVS and CDR2 FQNEAQ. V lost 3 bases and J 1 base, leaving 12 bases between the germline ends. The CDR3 has 15 residues.

This clone was counted between two and nine times. V and J are TRBV4-1 and TRBJ1-3; 7 bases fit TRBD1. This CDR3 has 13 residues. Germline V gene lookup returns CDR1 MGHRA and CDR2 YSYEKL. V lost 3 bases to trimming and J lost 4 bases; unmatched junction nucleotides: 0. The DNA for the CDR3 is TGCGCCAGCAGCCAGGACAGGGGAAACACCATATATTTT. Translation: CASSQDRGNTIYF.

Only one count was recorded for this clone. V gene TRBV5-4 combines with J gene TRBJ2-7, with 9 bases fitting TRBD2. Germline CDR1 and CDR2: SGHNT and YYREEE (reference sequence). With 1 base clipped from V and 2 bases from J, the junction kept 4 bases outside the gene matches. This CDR3 spans 15 amino acids. CDR3 loop: CASSLWAGGPYEQYF. The CDR3, as DNA: TGTGCCAGCAGCTTGTGGGCGGGAGGGCCCTACGAGCAGTACTTC.